This TCR beta chain was identified in a study of blood T cells in healthy people across ages (dated by TCRdb to between 2014 and 2017). General notes on the study: In model experiments, template switching captured roughly one uniquely barcoded TCR beta cDNA molecule for every two T cells. The study measured age-related changes in TCR beta repertoire diversity using deep sequencing normalized with unique cDNA molecular identifiers. Four age groups were formed from the donors: young (average approximately 15 years), middle-aged (approximately 40), aged (approximately 60) and long-lived (approximately 78). To avoid experimental bias, donors of different ages were spread randomly across the sequencing lanes. Two additional independent replicas of 1 million unique cDNA reads from the same blood draw were analyzed for two donors (one aged 18 to 30 and one aged 80 or older). Broader findings and caveats from the paper: Estimates of total diversity from one million sequenced T cells were regarded as lower bounds and underestimates. The long-lived group showed more naive CD4+ T cells, fewer expanded clones and increased TCR diversity than the aged group, suggesting age selection. As age increased, observed TCR beta diversity per million T cells dropped in a roughly linear way, and a significant reduction was already evident by age about 40. Conclusive comparison of naive and antigen-experienced compartments was prevented by the profiling of bulk unsorted PBMCs. There was a strong correlation between observed TCR beta diversity and the percentage of naive T cells measured by flow cytometry. Because donor CMV infection status was unknown, age-related changes in expanded clonotypes were potentially confounded.

The donors were about 40 Caucasian individuals from Russia, aged 6 to 90 years, who were systemically healthy. Each donor gave 8 to 10 milliliters of peripheral blood, drawn into EDTA-treated Vacutainer tubes. Ficoll-Paque density-gradient centrifugation was used to isolate PBMCs, with at least 6 million obtained per sample. Total RNA was extracted from PBMCs with Trizol reagent, with at least 5.5 micrograms obtained per sample. For every donor, flow cytometry on a PBMC aliquot measured the percentage of naive CD45RAhigh/CD27high T cells. Turning to this clonotype: There is no known antigen for this receptor. There are no base qualities to consult, and no much larger clone falls within one base.

Library prep was done by 5' RACE. For sequencing, an Illumina HiSeq 2500 was employed. The second PCR ran for roughly 7 to 12 cycles and used a J-beta primer mix along with a sample-barcoded 5' primer. A unique molecular identifier was introduced onto each TCR beta cDNA molecule by a template-switch 5' adaptor carrying 12 random nucleotides. Each sample yielded at least 3 million CDR3-containing paired-end reads. All of the RNA was converted into first-strand cDNA using the Mint cDNA synthesis kit, with a TRBC-specific oligonucleotide serving as the primer. Following uracil-DNA glycosylase treatment, all cDNA underwent a first 18-cycle PCR with the universal primers M1SS and BC2_uni_R. Per the authors' processing: Each sample was normalized by randomly selecting 1 million high-quality reads, each carrying a distinct molecular identifier. Instead of being binned into consensus sequences, reads with shared molecular identifiers were discarded. MiTCR, with a Q25 quality threshold and the strictest error-elimination algorithm, was used for CDR3 identification, clonotype clustering and error correction. Lower-bound total TCR beta diversity was estimated with a nonparametric unseen species model using Euler transformation. TCRdb itself trimmed the public reads at Q25 with fastp, ran MiXCR and retained productive beta chains. Duplicate CDR3 protein sequences are folded into a single record with the most common DNA and genes. It is TCRdb's table, rather than the study itself, that gives the V and J calls and clone size. The sample records a few hundred thousand distinct CDR3 sequences, less than 30% of which are singletons. The leading ten clones occupy 29% of the sample.

The receptor's source is an older woman in good health. Material for sequencing was blood.

The CDR3 protein: CASSFKIGLQYSYEQYF. The DNA is as follows: TGTGCCAGCAGTTTCAAAATTGGGCTACAGTACTCCTACGAGCAGTACTTC. The V gene is TRBV28 and the J gene is TRBJ2-7, with no D gene named confidently. Trimming removed 3 bases from V and 0 bases from J, leaving 18 bases between the germline ends. CDR3 length: 17 amino acids, cysteine to phenylalanine. Left in the record is the CDR3 DNA by itself, 51 bases read in frame from the first base. Looking up the germline V gene yields CDR1 MDHEN and CDR2 SYDVKM.